Below, 14 T cell receptor beta chains from the same sample are listed, as sequenced in a study of cytomegalovirus exposure and HLA in healthy donors. Vbeta (60) and Jbeta (13) primers were used in the PCR. The table came from immunoSEQ multiplex PCR; TCRdb's copy has only in-frame clones and leaves some out. The table shows about 190,000 clones, with over 60% occurring only once. Sequenced sample: PBMCs. These receptor sequences come from a young man in good health and CMV-seropositive.

This chain connects TRBV11-2 to TRBJ1-6; D is undetermined. V was shortened by 0 bases and J by 13 bases, with 16 bases between the two germline ends. This CDR3 has 15 residues. Germline lookup yields CDR1 SGHAT and CDR2 FQNNGV. The CDR3 DNA is TGTGCCAGCAGCTTAGAGCCCCGTTCAACTTTGCCCCTCCACTTT. It is translated as CASSLEPRSTLPLHF.

This sequence joins TRBV5-4 and TRBJ2-5, with a tentative D call TRBD2 (6 bases). The V gene lost 0 bases and the J gene lost 2 bases, with 11 bases spanning the gap. The CDR3 covers 15 residues. Germline V lookup: CDR1 SGHNT, CDR2 YYREEE (reference sequence). The CDR3 here is CASSLGGTEQETQYF. Here the CDR3 DNA reads TGTGCCAGCAGCTTGGGCGGGACGGAACAAGAGACCCAGTACTTC.

V and J are TRBV7-4 and TRBJ2-7; D is ambiguous. The CDR3 has 13 residues. V gave up 2 bases and J gave up 0 bases, with 5 bases separating them. Germline V gene lookup returns CDR1 SGHVT and CDR2 SQSDAQ. CDR3 in DNA: TGTGCCAGCAGCTTACCTAGCTCCTACGAGCAGTACTTC. It codes for CASSLPSSYEQYF.

The chain joins TRBV7-9 to TRBJ2-1, with unresolved D. CDR1 and CDR2 from the germline V gene are SEHNR and FQNEAQ (reference sequence). This CDR3 has 12 residues. The V end was cut by 5 bases, the J end by 2 bases, with 4 bases between. This CDR3 is CASSLTYNEQFF. Here the CDR3 DNA reads TGTGCCAGCAGCCTTACCTACAATGAGCAGTTCTTC.

The chain uses TRBV14 and TRBJ2-7; 9 nucleotides agree with TRBD1. J gave up 0 bases and V 3 bases, and 9 bases lay outside the gene matches. CDR1 is SGHDN, CDR2 FVKESK, per germline. CDR3 length: 17 amino acids. The CDR3 DNA follows: TGTGCCAGCAGCCAGAGGAGTGGACAGGGGTTCTCCTACGAGCAGTACTTC. It is translated as CASSQRSGQGFSYEQYF.

This chain links TRBV10-2 with TRBJ1-2, with 8 bases that match TRBD1. CDR1 is WSHSY and CDR2 is SAAADI in the germline V gene. The CDR3 is 15 residues long. The ends lost 6 bases at V and 8 bases at J; junction bases unmatched: 14. CDR3 DNA sequence: TGCGCCAGCAGACTACAAACATGGACAGGGCCCGGCTACACCTTC. Translating it yields CASRLQTWTGPGYTF.

This clone was seen a few times. The chain recombines TRBV9 with TRBJ2-3; 7 nucleotides line up with TRBD2. Trimming took 2 bases from V and 4 from J; bases not matched to a gene: 7. CDR3 length: 15 amino acids. CDR1 and CDR2 (germline): SGDLS, YYNGEE. The CDR3 DNA is TGTGCCAGCAGCGTTGAGGGAGGGCCGGCAGATACGCAGTATTTT. This gives the protein CASSVEGGPADTQYF. The variable domain in full, completed from reference TRBV9 and TRBJ2-3, reads DSGVTQTPKHLITATGQRVTLRCSPRSGDLSVYWYQQSLDQGLQFLIQYYNGEERAKGNILERFSAQQFPDLHSELNLSSLELGDSALYFCASSVEGGPADTQYFGPGTRLTVL.

The chain joins TRBV4-3 to TRBJ2-2; the D gene is possibly TRBD2 (5 bases). CDR1 and CDR2 (germline): LGHNA, YSLEER. The ends were cut back, 0 bases at V and 1 base at J, with 12 bases in the middle. The CDR3 loop spans 17 amino acids. This CDR3 is CASSQDLSSENTGELFF. DNA for the CDR3: TGCGCCAGCAGCCAAGATCTGAGTAGCGAGAACACCGGGGAGCTGTTTTTT.

The J gene is TRBJ2-1, the V gene TRBV15, with a weak D call TRBD2 (7 bases). Germline CDR1 reads LNHNV; CDR2 reads YYDKDF (reference sequence). This CDR3 spans 12 amino acids. With 3 bases removed from V and 10 bases from J, the gap between germline ends came to 10 bases. The DNA for the CDR3 is TGTGCCACCAGCAGGGGGGGGCGGGAGCAGTTCTTC. Its translation: CATSRGGREQFF.

The genes are TRBV12-5 and TRBJ1-1, with TRBD1 identical over 12 bases. From germline, CDR1 is LGHNT and CDR2 FRNRAP. The CDR3 extends over 18 amino acids. The ends lost 0 bases at V and 4 bases at J; junction bases unmatched: 9. CDR3 coding DNA: TGTGCTAGTGGTTTGGTGTTGGGGACAGGGGGCGCGATCACTGAAGCTTTCTTT. Its protein product is CASGLVLGTGGAITEAFF.

A few counts support this clone. The J gene is TRBJ1-1, the V gene TRBV4-1, with TRBD1 as a possible D gene (5 bases). Germline V gene lookup returns CDR1 MGHRA and CDR2 YSYEKL. The V end was cut by 6 bases, the J end by 8 bases, with 28 bases between. The CDR3 consists of 17 residues. The CDR3: CASRPITTRGTRAEAFF. In DNA form, the CDR3 reads TGCGCCAGCAGACCAATAACGACGCGCGGGACCCGGGCGGAAGCTTTCTTT.

The chain combines TRBV14 with TRBJ2-2; D may be TRBD2 (6 bases). The ends were cut back, 3 bases at V and 6 bases at J, with 26 bases in the middle. CDR3 size: 19 residues. Germline loops: CDR1 SGHDN, CDR2 FVKESK. This CDR3 reads CASSHLEQFRGGVAGELFF. CDR3 sequence (DNA): TGTGCCAGCAGCCACCTGGAACAGTTCCGAGGAGGGGTGGCCGGGGAGCTGTTTTTT. Based on the CDR3 plus reference TRBV14 and TRBJ2-2, the full variable domain is EAGVTQFPSHSVIEKGQTVTLRCDPISGHDNLYWYRRVMGKEIKFLLHFVKESKQDESGMPNNRFLAERTGGTYSTLKVQPAELEDSGVYFCASSHLEQFRGGVAGELFFGEGSRLTVL.

The chain is built from TRBV5-5 and TRBJ1-3, with a possible D match to TRBD1 (6 bases). This CDR3 is 16 amino acids long. With 1 base removed from V and 0 bases from J, the gap between germline ends came to 11 bases. Germline CDR1 reads SGHKS; CDR2 reads YYEKEE (reference sequence). The chain's CDR3 is CASSLTGSRSGNTIYF. As DNA, the CDR3 is TGTGCCAGCAGCTTGACAGGGTCCCGCTCTGGAAACACCATATATTTT.

The rearrangement joins TRBV12-5 to TRBJ1-2, with unresolved D. Germline V CDR1 and CDR2: LGHNT, FRNRAP. The CDR3 loop spans 14 amino acids. The V end was cut by 2 bases, the J end by 0 bases, with 7 bases between. The CDR3 region is CASGLFPANYGYTF. The DNA for the CDR3 is TGTGCTAGTGGTTTGTTCCCAGCTAACTATGGCTACACCTTC.